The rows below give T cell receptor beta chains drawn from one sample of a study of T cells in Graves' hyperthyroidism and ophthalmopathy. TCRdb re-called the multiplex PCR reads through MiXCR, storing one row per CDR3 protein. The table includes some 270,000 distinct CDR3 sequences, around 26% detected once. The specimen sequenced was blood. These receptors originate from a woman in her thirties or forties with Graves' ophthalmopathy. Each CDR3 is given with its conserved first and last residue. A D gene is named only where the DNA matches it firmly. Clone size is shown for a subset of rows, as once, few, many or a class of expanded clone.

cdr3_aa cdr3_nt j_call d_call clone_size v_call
CAISESRGLNTEAFF TGTGCCATCAGTGAGTCACGAGGACTGAACACTGAAGCTTTCTTT TRBJ1-1 . many TRBV10-3
CASTINPGSQEAFF TGTGCCAGCACCATAAACCCGGGTAGTCAGGAAGCTTTCTTT TRBJ1-1 . . TRBV5-6
CATSRTGRGPETQYF TGTGCCACCAGCAGAACAGGGAGGGGCCCCGAGACCCAGTACTTC TRBJ2-5 . many TRBV15
CASTRGGQGGLFEAFF TGTGCCAGTACGCGAGGGGGACAGGGAGGACTTTTTGAAGCTTTCTTT TRBJ1-1 TRBD1 many TRBV19
CASSQEVNTGIVQFF TGTGCCAGCAGCCAAGAAGTGAACACAGGGATCGTGCAGTTCTTC TRBJ2-1 . . TRBV4-1
CASSLSGGGELFF TGTGCCAGCAGCCTCTCTGGGGGGGGGGAGCTGTTTTTT TRBJ2-2 . few TRBV7-6
CASVAPGLATQSTYEQYF TGTGCCAGCGTGGCGCCGGGACTAGCGACCCAGAGCACCTACGAGCAGTACTTC TRBJ2-7 TRBD2 many TRBV28
CSARDLFKAGEQETQYF TGCAGTGCTAGAGATCTTTTCAAGGCGGGGGAACAAGAGACCCAGTACTTC TRBJ2-5 TRBD2 many TRBV20-1
CASSTGLSYEQYF TGTGCCAGTAGTACAGGGCTCTCCTACGAGCAGTACTTC TRBJ2-7 . many TRBV19
CASSTWSGTALYEQYF TGTGCCAGCAGCACCTGGTCGGGGACAGCCCTCTACGAGCAGTACTTC TRBJ2-7 TRBD1 . TRBV11-1
CASSPRTGHQETQYF TGTGCCAGCAGCCCCCGGACAGGACACCAAGAGACCCAGTACTTC TRBJ2-5 TRBD1 many TRBV7-9
CASSLWGRRDQPQHF TGTGCCAGCAGTTTATGGGGGCGACGGGACCAGCCCCAGCATTTT TRBJ1-5 . many TRBV28
CASSPLEGIHEQYF TGTGCCAGCAGTCCGCTGGAGGGAATTCACGAGCAGTACTTC TRBJ2-7 . few TRBV28
CASSFSSRAGNQPQHF TGTGCCAGCAGTTTTTCCTCCAGGGCGGGCAATCAGCCCCAGCATTTT TRBJ1-5 . many TRBV27
CASSLTSGRVYEQYF TGTGCCAGCAGTTTGACTAGCGGGAGAGTCTACGAGCAGTACTTC TRBJ2-7 TRBD2 . TRBV28
CASREDRVGQPQHF TGTGCCAGCAGAGAAGACAGGGTGGGTCAGCCCCAGCATTTT TRBJ1-5 TRBD1 many TRBV2
CATSKERGGYEQYF TGTGCCACCAGCAAGGAACGAGGGGGTTACGAGCAGTACTTC TRBJ2-7 . many TRBV15
CASRLGRKVTGELFF TGTGCCAGCAGGTTGGGACGGAAAGTCACCGGGGAGCTGTTTTTT TRBJ2-2 . . TRBV6-1
CASSSLRDYEQYF TGTGCCAGCAGCTCCCTACGCGACTACGAGCAGTACTTC TRBJ2-7 . few TRBV7-2
CASSQDPLAGAYEQYF TGTGCCAGCAGCCAAGATCCCCTAGCGGGTGCCTACGAGCAGTACTTC TRBJ2-7 TRBD2 many TRBV4-2
CASSLARQGGYHEQYF TGTGCCAGCAGTTTAGCTCGGCAGGGAGGTTACCACGAGCAGTACTTC TRBJ2-7 . many TRBV12-3/TRBV12-4
CASSREGNQPQHF TGTGCCAGCAGCCGGGAGGGCAATCAGCCCCAGCATTTT TRBJ1-5 . many TRBV7-2
CASSFFRDPVVGGYTF TGTGCCAGCAGTTTTTTCAGGGACCCGGTAGTCGGAGGCTACACCTTC TRBJ1-2 . many TRBV28
CASSLSPGTGGFEAFF TGTGCCAGCAGTTTATCGCCCGGGACAGGGGGCTTTGAAGCTTTCTTT TRBJ1-1 TRBD1 many TRBV27
CSVDEGAAGGYTF TGCAGCGTTGATGAGGGGGCTGCCGGTGGCTACACCTTC TRBJ1-2 TRBD1 many TRBV29-1
CASSHKTQGWEETQYF TGCGCCAGCAGCCACAAAACTCAGGGTTGGGAAGAGACCCAGTACTTC TRBJ2-5 . . TRBV4-1
CASSVGQTTRQETQYF TGTGCCAGCAGCGTAGGGCAGACAACTCGACAAGAGACCCAGTACTTC TRBJ2-5 . many TRBV9
CASSLDGSGTYEQYF TGCGCCAGCAGCCTGGATGGTTCTGGGACCTACGAGCAGTACTTC TRBJ2-7 . many TRBV4-1
CATSRVRADYEQYF TGTGCCACCAGCAGAGTTCGAGCGGACTACGAGCAGTACTTC TRBJ2-7 . many TRBV15
CASSLRRSSSNTGELFF TGTGCCAGCAGCTTGCGAAGGAGCAGTTCGAACACCGGGGAGCTGTTTTTT TRBJ2-2 . . TRBV5-6
CASSPPVNRGGYEQYF TGTGCCAGCTCACCACCGGTGAACAGGGGCGGGTACGAGCAGTACTTC TRBJ2-7 TRBD1 many TRBV18
CAIGRDNQPQHF TGTGCCATCGGACGAGACAATCAGCCCCAGCATTTT TRBJ1-5 . . TRBV10-3
CASSIEGRSSYEQYF TGTGCCAGTAGTATAGAGGGGAGGAGCTCCTACGAGCAGTACTTC TRBJ2-7 . many TRBV19
CASSALGGAYTEAFF TGTGCCAGCAGCGCCTTGGGGGGGGCGTACACTGAAGCTTTCTTT TRBJ1-1 . many TRBV7-9
CASSLGLGRGEQYF TGTGCCAGCAGTTTGGGACTAGGGCGCGGAGAGCAGTACTTC TRBJ2-7 TRBD2 many TRBV6-2/TRBV6-3
CSVVPTGMNTEAFF TGCAGCGTTGTTCCGACAGGGATGAACACTGAAGCTTTCTTT TRBJ1-1 TRBD1 many TRBV29-1
CASSLVVRGLYEQYF TGTGCCAGCAGCTTAGTCGTACGGGGATTGTACGAGCAGTACTTC TRBJ2-7 . . TRBV7-2